Listed here are 26 T cell receptor beta chains from one sample, sequenced in a study of identical twins. TCRdb reprocessed the 5' RACE reads via MiXCR and lists one record per CDR3 protein. The sample carries 690,000 or so distinct CDR3 sequences, around 8.6% recorded once. The same data also went into a second study, on yellow fever vaccine responses in identical twins.

What was sequenced was PBMCs. Receptors were obtained from a woman aged 18-29 years in good health.

This clonotype occurred a few times. V gene TRBV11-2 combines with J gene TRBJ2-2; D perhaps matches TRBD1 (6 bases). Trimming left V 2 bases short and J 1 base short, with 11 bases between. The CDR3 contains 16 residues. The germline CDR1 and CDR2 sequences are SGHAT and FQNNGV. DNA of the CDR3: TGTGCCAGCAGCTTATTCAAGGGGGAGAACACCGGGGAGCTGTTTTTT. Amino acid sequence: CASSLFKGENTGELFF.

The chain joins TRBV20-1 to TRBJ2-1; 12 nucleotides match TRBD2. V trimming: 5 bases; J trimming: 4 bases; junction bases outside the gene matches: 6. There are 15 residues in the CDR3. The V gene's germline CDR1 is DFQATT and CDR2 SNEGSKA (reference sequence). CDR3 region: CSAGGLAGIYNEQFF. The CDR3, as DNA: TGCAGTGCTGGAGGACTAGCGGGAATTTACAATGAGCAGTTCTTC.

This clonotype was detected many times. The chain recombines TRBV12-3 or TRBV12-4 with TRBJ2-2; possibly TRBD2 for D (7 bases). The germline V and J ends were trimmed by 3 bases and 3 bases, with 14 bases remaining between them. CDR3 length equals 16 residues. The CDR3 sequence is CASSFSRGADTGELFF. The CDR3 DNA reads as TGTGCCAGCAGTTTCAGTCGGGGGGCAGACACCGGGGAGCTGTTTTTT.

This sequence joins TRBV5-1 and TRBJ2-7; TRBD2 matches 7 bases. The J segment lost 5 bases and the V segment lost 5 bases, leaving 10 bases of the junction unmatched. The CDR3 spans 14 residues. Germline values: CDR1 SGHRS, CDR2 YFSETQ. CDR3 sequence (DNA): TGCGCCAGCAGTCGCGCGGGAGAAGAGGACGAGCAGTACTTC. It specifies CASSRAGEEDEQYF.

This clonotype was counted between two and nine times. This sequence joins TRBV6-1 and TRBJ2-2; D perhaps matches TRBD2 (6 bases). Trimming took off 6 bases at V and 6 bases at J, with 23 bases between the two ends. Germline CDR1 reads MNHNS; CDR2 reads SASEGT. CDR3 length: 17 amino acids. CDR3 region: CASRDQPGLRVAGELFF. In DNA, the CDR3 is TGTGCCAGCAGAGACCAACCGGGACTCCGAGTAGCCGGGGAGCTGTTTTTT.

The genes are TRBV20-1 and TRBJ2-2; 14 bases match TRBD2. Germline loops: CDR1 DFQATT, CDR2 SNEGSKA (reference sequence). Losses at the gene ends were 6 bases for V and 6 bases for J; bases not matched to a gene: 6. The CDR3 has 15 amino acids. CDR3 DNA: TGCAGTGCCGAGGGACTAGCGGGAGTCCCCGGGGAGCTGTTTTTT. Translated, it gives CSAEGLAGVPGELFF.

This clonotype was counted a few times. The gene calls are TRBV11-2 and TRBJ2-3; TRBD2 is a possible D gene (5 bases). Germline lookup yields CDR1 SGHAT and CDR2 FQNNGV. The CDR3 is made up of 16 amino acids. V shed 5 bases and J shed 4 bases, with 19 bases lying between them. The DNA of the CDR3 is TGTGCCAGCAGCCGGTTGGACGGGGTGGTGTCAGATACGCAGTATTTT. Amino acids: CASSRLDGVVSDTQYF. The whole variable domain, remainder taken from reference TRBV11-2 and TRBJ2-3, is EAGVAQSPRYKIIEKRQSVAFWCNPISGHATLYWYQQILGQGPKLLIQFQNNGVVDDSQLPKDRFSAERLKGVDSTLKIQPAKLEDSAVYLCASSRLDGVVSDTQYFGPGTRLTVL.

This clonotype came up a few times. The chain joins TRBV20-1 to TRBJ2-7; no reliable D call. The germline V gene has CDR1 DFQATT and CDR2 SNEGSKA (reference sequence). CDR3 length equals 10 residues. Trimming took off 5 bases at V and 6 bases at J, with 8 bases between the two ends. CDR3 coding DNA: TGCAGTGCTTTCAACAGCGAGCAGTACTTC. Translating it yields CSAFNSEQYF.

Only a few counts were recorded for this clonotype. The gene calls are TRBV20-1 and TRBJ1-2; 7 positions agree with TRBD1. Per germline, CDR1 DFQATT and CDR2 SNEGSKA (reference sequence). J lost 3 bases, V lost 5 bases, and 12 bases had no gene match. The CDR3 is made up of 15 amino acids. CDR3 nucleotide sequence: TGCAGTGCTCCTCCCCGACAGGGCGGCGACTATGGCTACACCTTC. It specifies CSAPPRQGGDYGYTF.

This chain connects TRBV28 to TRBJ2-7; a possible D gene is TRBD2 (6 bases). In germline, CDR1 is MDHEN, CDR2 SYDVKM. This CDR3 contains 15 residues. V was clipped by 4 bases and J by 4 bases, with 17 bases between them. The CDR3 DNA follows: TGTGCCAGCAGTTCCCGGGGGAGTGCGGTTTACGAGCAGTACTTC. Translation gives CASSSRGSAVYEQYF.

This clonotype was recorded many times. The V and J genes are TRBV7-9 and TRBJ2-1; TRBD1 agrees at 12 bases. The junction had 10 bases not matched to a gene; V was cut back by 5 bases and J by 8 bases. The CDR3 loop spans 16 amino acids. CDR1 is SEHNR and CDR2 is FQNEAQ in the germline V gene (reference sequence). The CDR3 spells CASSPTGTGGVYEQFF. The CDR3, as DNA: TGTGCCAGCAGCCCCACCGGGACAGGGGGCGTTTATGAGCAGTTCTTC.

This clonotype was recorded at least ten times. The gene calls are TRBV7-9 and TRBJ2-7; possibly TRBD1 or TRBD2 for D (5 bases each). V gave up 4 bases and J gave up 3 bases, with 16 bases separating them. Looked up from germline, CDR1 is SEHNR and CDR2 is FQNEAQ (reference sequence). This CDR3 is 15 amino acids long. The CDR3 loop reads CASSSSGTAHYEQYF. CDR3 DNA: TGTGCCAGCAGCTCTTCCGGGACGGCCCACTACGAGCAGTACTTC. Looking up the rest from reference TRBV7-9 and TRBJ2-7 gives the full variable domain: DTGVSQNPRHKITKRGQNVTFRCDPISEHNRLYWYRQTLGQGPEFLTYFQNEAQLEKSRLLSDRFSAERPKGSFSTLEIQRTEQGDSAMYLCASSSSGTAHYEQYFGPGTRLTVT.

V and J are TRBV7-9 and TRBJ2-3, with 9 bases fitting TRBD2. Looked up from germline, CDR1 is SEHNR and CDR2 is FQNEAQ (reference sequence). This CDR3 has 16 residues. The ends lost 4 bases at V and 2 bases at J; junction bases unmatched: 7. This CDR3 reads CASSWLAGVNTDTQYF. CDR3 DNA sequence: TGTGCCAGCAGCTGGTTAGCGGGGGTGAACACAGATACGCAGTATTTT. The full variable domain, completed using reference TRBV7-9 and TRBJ2-3, is DTGVSQNPRHKITKRGQNVTFRCDPISEHNRLYWYRQTLGQGPEFLTYFQNEAQLEKSRLLSDRFSAERPKGSFSTLEIQRTEQGDSAMYLCASSWLAGVNTDTQYFGPGTRLTVL.

This clonotype was counted only a few times. The chain links TRBV5-5 to TRBJ2-1; TRBD1 is a possible D gene (6 bases). Trimming removed 0 bases from V and 3 bases from J, with 10 bases in between. This CDR3 comprises 15 residues. The V gene's germline CDR1 is SGHKS and CDR2 YYEKEE (reference sequence). Here the CDR3 DNA reads TGTGCCAGCAGCTTGGGCCGGGACAACTACAATGAGCAGTTCTTC. Translated: CASSLGRDNYNEQFF.

This clonotype was seen a handful of times. The chain carries TRBV3-1 and TRBJ2-1, with 7 bases that match TRBD2. The CDR3 is 16 amino acids. After removal of 0 bases from V and 6 bases from J, the junction contained 8 bases not matched to a gene. The germline CDR1 and CDR2 sequences are LGHDT and YNNKEL (reference sequence). The CDR3 spells CASSQDPTSAGNEQFF. The CDR3 region has the DNA TGTGCCAGCAGCCAAGATCCCACTAGCGCCGGCAATGAGCAGTTCTTC.

In its sample, this clonotype was seen many times. The rearrangement uses TRBV5-6 and TRBJ2-1, with 8 bases aligning to TRBD1. Losses at the gene ends were 7 bases for V and 4 bases for J; bases not matched to a gene: 10. This CDR3 spans 15 amino acids. Germline CDR1 is SGHDT and CDR2 is YYEEEE. CDR3 DNA: TGTGCCAGCGGCAGGGGGCTCGGGTTTTACAATGAGCAGTTCTTC. It is translated as CASGRGLGFYNEQFF. Supplemented by reference TRBV5-6 and TRBJ2-1, the full variable domain reads DAGVTQSPTHLIKTRGQQVTLRCSPKSGHDTVSWYQQALGQGPQFIFQYYEEEERQRGNFPDRFSGHQFPNYSSELNVNALLLGDSALYLCASGRGLGFYNEQFFGPGTRLTVL.

This clonotype turned up a few times. This rearrangement joins TRBV4-1 to TRBJ2-7; TRBD1 might be the D (7 bases). The CDR3 length is 14 residues. Germline V CDR1 and CDR2: MGHRA, YSYEKL. The ends were cut back, 2 bases at V and 6 bases at J, with 14 bases in the middle. In DNA form, the CDR3 reads TGCGCCAGCAGCCAATACAACAGGGGAGGCGAGCAGTACTTC. Its protein is CASSQYNRGGEQYF.

This clonotype appeared many times. The gene calls are TRBV12-3 or TRBV12-4 and TRBJ1-1, with a weak D call TRBD1 (6 bases). V lost 6 bases and J 4 bases, leaving 21 bases between the germline ends. CDR3 length equals 16 residues. The CDR3 nucleotides are TGTGCCAGCAGACTCCACGGAGGGGACACGGGCACTGAAGCTTTCTTT. The encoded protein is CASRLHGGDTGTEAFF.

Concerning this clonotype: The junction departs from the called germline gene at one end, perhaps through a read error. V usage is TRBV20-1 and J usage is TRBJ2-7; 8 bases line up with TRBD1. Germline V gives CDR1 DFQATT, CDR2 SNEGSKA (reference sequence). CDR3 length: 13 residues. This CDR3 is CSGITGGAYKQYF. The DNA of the CDR3 is TGCAGTGGGATAACAGGGGGTGCCTACAAGCAGTACTTC.

The V gene is TRBV5-6, the J gene TRBJ2-7, with D unclear. Trimming pared 4 bases from V and 6 bases from J, leaving 14 bases between. The length of the CDR3 is 13 residues. Per germline, CDR1 SGHDT and CDR2 YYEEEE. CDR3 bases: TGTGCCAGCAGCCCGTTGCGGTTGGGCGAGCAGTACTTC. Protein: CASSPLRLGEQYF.

The chain couples TRBV28 to TRBJ1-5; D perhaps matches TRBD1 (6 bases). Germline lookup yields CDR1 MDHEN and CDR2 SYDVKM. V dropped 8 bases and J dropped 5 bases, with 13 bases sitting between them. This CDR3 contains 13 residues. CDR3 nucleotide sequence: TGTGCCAGCGAGAACAGGGCCTATCAGCCCCAGCATTTT. Translated, it gives CASENRAYQPQHF.

This clonotype was detected a few times. The chain employs TRBV9 and TRBJ2-5; TRBD2 might be the D (5 bases). The germline V gene encodes CDR1 SGDLS and CDR2 YYNGEE. The CDR3 is 13 residues long. Trimming removed 1 base at V and 7 bases at J, with 11 bases between. In nucleotides, the CDR3 is TGTGCCAGCAGCGTAAGAGGGCCGGGGACCCAGTACTTC. This translates into CASSVRGPGTQYF.

This clonotype was seen ten or more times. This chain joins TRBV20-1 and TRBJ1-1; D gene uncertain. The V and J ends lost 0 bases and 3 bases respectively, with 2 bases between them. CDR1 DFQATT and CDR2 SNEGSKA come from the germline V gene (reference sequence). There are 11 residues in the CDR3. CDR3 sequence: CSARDYTEAFF. For the CDR3, the DNA is TGCAGTGCTAGAGACTACACTGAAGCTTTCTTT.

CDR3 amino acids: CASSPLGTTNTEAFF. The CDR3 nucleotides are TGTGCCAGCAGTCCGCTGGGCACCACGAACACTGAAGCTTTCTTT. The V call is TRBV27, the J call TRBJ1-1; no clear D gene. This CDR3 has 15 residues. Germline loops: CDR1 MNHEY, CDR2 SMNVEV (reference sequence). V was cut by 5 bases and J by 1 base, with 14 bases left in between.

This clonotype was observed a few times. This chain links TRBV6-4 with TRBJ2-1, with 9 nucleotides matching TRBD2. Trimming cost V 4 bases and J 2 bases; bases outside gene matches: 3. Germline CDR1 reads MRHNA; CDR2 reads SNTAGT. The CDR3 is 15 residues long. In DNA form, the CDR3 reads TGTGCCAGCAGTGTTCGCGGGGGGGCCTACAATGAGCAGTTCTTC. Translating gives CASSVRGGAYNEQFF.

This clonotype appeared a few times. The V and J genes are TRBV6-5 and TRBJ2-1, with 7 bases that match TRBD1. V lost 2 bases to trimming and J lost 3 bases; unmatched junction nucleotides: 7. This CDR3 comprises 16 residues. CDR1 and CDR2 (germline): MNHEY, SVGAGI. CDR3: CASSYLRDSLYNEQFF. DNA of the CDR3: TGTGCCAGCAGTTACCTCCGGGACAGCCTCTACAATGAGCAGTTCTTC.